This T cell receptor beta chain was observed in a study of low-dose radiotherapy and immunotherapy resistance in tumors. The time point here: after trial treatment. Indicated treatment: LDRT plus nivolumab, ipilimumab, low-dose cyclophosphamide and aspirin (RACIN trial). Patients with advanced, tumor-infiltrating lymphocyte-negative solid tumors were eligible. Covering alpha and beta chains, TRAV- and TRBV-specific primers were used for the first-strand cDNA. Amplification, which lasted 20 to 25 PCR cycles, used a constant-region primer and V-primer adapter to amplify TCRs. TCRdb independently ran MiXCR on the reads; one entry per CDR3 protein. The sample consists of tens of thousands of distinct CDR3 sequences, around 20% of them appearing once. Germline V gene sequence: CDR1 DFQATT, CDR2 SNEGSKA (reference sequence). The CDR3 covers 12 residues. V lost 6 bases to trimming and J lost 6 bases, with 9 bases between them.

This clonotype appeared a few times. The clonotype comes from a female donor with ovarian cancer. The J gene is TRBJ1-6, the V gene TRBV20-1; perhaps TRBD1 as D (5 bases). Here the sequenced sample was PBMCs, taken after low-dose radiotherapy plus immunotherapy. CDR3 sequence (DNA): TGCAGTGCCAGGGTCTCTAATTCACCCCTCCACTTT. It is translated as CSARVSNSPLHF.